This TCR beta chain was found in a study of OX40 agonist ivuxolimab in advanced cancers. In the study overall: At 0.01 to 10 mg/kg, ivuxolimab was administered intravenously to patients every 2 weeks.

TCRdb's table, derived via immunoSEQ multiplex PCR, lists solely in-frame clones and lacks some. The sample consists of about 60,000 clones, 75% to 95% of them appearing once. This clone was picked up a small number of times. What it recognizes is unknown. Looked up from germline, CDR1 is MDHEN and CDR2 is SYDVKM. Deletions cut 4 bases from V and 3 bases from J, with 9 bases between. The CDR3 extends over 13 amino acids. Systemic immunosuppression or autoimmune disease history was grounds to exclude patients. Whole-study findings and limits: The study found among the lowest clonal expansion in partial responders at 0.1-3.0 mg/kg. Certain nonresponders likewise exhibited a low normalized T-cell clonal expansion.

This chain uses TRBV28 with TRBJ1-2; weak D call: TRBD1 (5 bases). Sequencing was performed on CD4+ or CD8+ T cells sorted from blood, taken in a trial of the OX40 agonist ivuxolimab. This sequence originates from an adult with an advanced solid tumor such as melanoma, head and neck, liver or kidney cancer. This CDR3 is CASSSGLDYGYTF. CDR3 DNA: TGTGCCAGCAGTTCAGGGCTAGACTATGGCTACACCTTC.